This T cell receptor beta chain was retrieved from a study of human T cells and chemical hapten exposure (dated by TCRdb to 2020 to 2022). General notes on the study: For sensitization, 2% DPC in acetone was applied to a roughly 2 cm by roughly 2 cm area of upper inner arm skin. Around 30 alopecia patients provided blood for TCR sequencing at one to four time points (pre-sensitization, 2, 6 and 24 weeks). Libraries were pooled for sequencing, and variation in per-sample TCR yields was attributed mainly to small differences in library volumes within the pool. Blood samples were taken from patients before sensitization (week 0) and at 2, 6 and about 24 weeks after DPC sensitization. This study followed changes in the peripheral blood TCR repertoire in vivo during primary and secondary sensitization of alopecia patients to the hapten diphenylcyclopropenone (DPC). Alopecia areata with under or over 50% scalp involvement, alopecia totalis and alopecia universalis were represented in the patient cohort, which was mostly female. Patients additionally received weekly therapeutic DPC doses to the scalp throughout the roughly 24-week study period. Patch tests used Finn chambers with 0.01% DPC on the upper back, scored after 6 days by International Contact Dermatitis Research Group standards.

CDR1 and CDR2 (SEHNR, FQNEAQ) derive from the germline V gene (reference sequence). From the cysteine through the phenylalanine, the CDR3 covers 14 amino acids. Only the CDR3 part of the read is kept: 42 bases, read in frame from the first base. V loses 2 bases, J loses 5 bases, and the germline ends lie 9 bases apart. Many counts were recorded for this clonotype. Its antigen is not yet known. It has no much larger one-base neighbor in the sample; base qualities were not kept. Points the paper makes about the study in general: Because all patients had alopecia, a presumed autoimmune disease, the immune response of the patients might differ from that of healthy individuals. The number of TCRs above 1 in 1000 frequency did not change with DPC sensitization; there was no evidence of global repertoire structure alterations. Patch test score was positively correlated with the number of PT1 expanded TCRs, with significance at thresholds 8, 16 and 32 but not at 4. Repeated subsampling changed both the strength of the expansion versus patch-test correlation and the threshold at which the correlation became significant. Expanded TCRs formed significantly more large CDR3 similarity clusters than pre-sensitization or healthy control sets, consistent with antigen-driven responses.

According to the study, the label for this sample's time point signals: patch test 1, 2 weeks after DPC sensitization. According to the study, the label for this sample's treatment or condition signals: therapeutic diphenylcyclopropenone sensitization with weekly scalp DPC. Blood at each patch-test visit was drawn before the patch test was applied. Patients were eligible if aged 18 to 70, diagnosed with alopecia and judged suitable for DPC therapy, and pregnant patients were excluded. Unfractionated whole blood was collected in Tempus Blood RNA tubes, and total RNA was extracted from that blood. The method behind the library was RACE. TCRdb lists the instrument as NextSeq 500. During library preparation, unique molecular identifiers were attached to individual cDNA molecules so that TCRs could be counted in a quantitative, reproducible way. For every blood RNA sample, sequencing covered both the TCR alpha and TCR beta chains. The authors processed their data as follows. Samples had a median of about 90,000 TCRs, with a range from about 23,224 to 750,000. V, J and CDR3 annotation of the TCR reads was carried out using the Decombinator software suite. For the PS versus PT1 abundance plots, all samples were subsampled to the same number of TCRs (28,000). Expanded TCRs were defined as absent before sensitization and observed at least eight times at the 2-week time point. TCRdb trimmed public reads at Q25 via fastp, called clones via MiXCR and kept in-frame beta chains. Each entry merges the rows of one CDR3 protein and shows their most common DNA and genes. TCRdb assigned the V and J calls; the authors' analysis was not used. In all, the sample holds about 380,000 distinct CDR3 sequences, and roughly 5% of those were seen once. The ten largest clones add up to under 2.5% of the sample.

The receptor was derived from a woman aged 45 to 65 with alopecia areata. Some clones in this sample may be carry-over from other donors' samples. The sequencing used whole blood, collected in connection with sensitization to the hapten diphenylcyclopropenone (DPC). Recombination connected TRBV7-9 to TRBJ2-2; the D gene is perhaps TRBD2, from 6 matching bases. Here is the DNA: TGTGCCAGCAGCTTATCCGGGGGAACCGGGGAGCTGTTTTTT. The encoded protein is CASSLSGGTGELFF.